The 27 T cell receptor beta chains given below trace back to one sample, sequenced in a study of beta chain features in type 1 diabetes. Study-wide points: Significant though moderate, a shortening of TCRB CDR3s appeared in all four CD4+ subsets of Type 1 diabetes patients.

Expressed TCRB transcripts were sequenced because the entire RNA isolate underwent reverse transcription. Libraries were prepared by immunoSEQ multiplex PCR; TCRdb keeps only in-frame clonotypes and omits some of them. This repertoire shows around 110,000 clones, 15% to 20% found once; its top ten account for 2% to 2.5%. Which antigens these TCRs recognize remains unknown. The material sequenced was central memory CD4+ T cells from blood. The receptors shown here come from a man younger than 45 with type 1 diabetes.

The rearrangement joins TRBV6-1 to TRBJ1-5; a weak D match, TRBD1 (6 bases). The CDR3 sequence is 14 residues long. Per germline, CDR1 MNHNS and CDR2 SASEGT. The V gene lost 5 bases and the J gene lost 5 bases, with 13 bases spanning the gap. CDR3 sequence (DNA): TGTGCCAGCAGTCGGAGGGGGTCTGATCAGCCCCAGCATTTT. The encoded protein is CASSRRGSDQPQHF.

The sample holds a few counts of this clone. The V call is TRBV29-1, the J call TRBJ1-1, with 8 bases that match TRBD1. Germline V lookup: CDR1 SQVTM, CDR2 ANQGSEA. The CDR3 contains 13 residues. Trimming at V came to 2 bases and at J to 7 bases, leaving 6 bases not matched to a gene. The CDR3: CSVERTGRYEAFF. DNA for the CDR3: TGCAGCGTTGAAAGGACAGGGCGCTATGAAGCTTTCTTT.

The chain combines TRBV2 with TRBJ2-3; TRBD2 aligns across 11 bases. J lost 6 bases, V lost 4 bases, and 9 bases had no gene match. This CDR3 has 16 amino acids. Germline CDR1 reads SNHLY; CDR2 reads FYNNEI. The CDR3 sequence: CASSVGSGGALDTQYF. The CDR3 nucleotides are TGTGCCAGCAGTGTTGGTAGCGGGGGGGCCCTGGATACGCAGTATTTT.

V usage is TRBV4-3 and J usage is TRBJ1-6; no reliable D call. Germline CDR1 is LGHNA and CDR2 is YSLEER. The CDR3 loop spans 13 amino acids. Between the trimmed V and J ends, which lost 5 bases and 9 bases, there was a span of 11 bases. The CDR3 nucleotides read TGCGCCAGCAGCGATTATCGTGGTTCACCCCTCCACTTT. Encoded protein: CASSDYRGSPLHF.

There are a few counts of this clone. The rearrangement joins TRBV14 to TRBJ2-7; D possibly corresponds to TRBD1 (5 bases). The CDR3 contains 16 residues. CDR1 SGHDN and CDR2 FVKESK come from the germline V gene. V was shortened by 4 bases and J by 6 bases, with 22 bases between the two germline ends. The CDR3 sequence is CASSRQGTVARGEQYF. The CDR3 DNA reads as TGTGCCAGCAGCCGCCAAGGAACCGTGGCAAGGGGCGAGCAGTACTTC.

This clone was seen a few times. V usage is TRBV2 and J usage is TRBJ2-1; TRBD2 might be the D (6 bases). Trimming stripped 1 base from V and 3 bases from J, with 7 bases between. Germline V gene lookup returns CDR1 SNHLY and CDR2 FYNNEI. This CDR3 has 14 residues. CDR3 residues: CASSEGSGYNEQFF. As DNA, the CDR3 is TGTGCCAGCAGTGAAGGTAGCGGCTACAATGAGCAGTTCTTC.

The V call is TRBV7-2, the J call TRBJ2-5; D might be TRBD2 (6 bases). The CDR3 sequence is 15 residues long. CDR1 and CDR2 (germline): SGHTA, FQGNSA. The V end was cut by 1 base, the J end by 4 bases, with 13 bases between. The CDR3 loop is CASSLGGTGVETQYF. The CDR3 nucleotides read TGTGCCAGCAGCTTAGGAGGGACGGGGGTAGAGACCCAGTACTTC.

Only a few counts were recorded for this clone. The chain couples TRBV5-4 to TRBJ2-1; D ambiguous. The CDR3 sequence is 15 residues long. V gave up 2 bases and J gave up 0 bases, with 9 bases separating them. The germline CDR1 and CDR2 sequences are SGHNT and YYREEE (reference sequence). CDR3 sequence: CASSFGLSSYNEQFF. DNA of the CDR3: TGTGCCAGCAGCTTCGGGTTAAGCTCCTACAATGAGCAGTTCTTC. The full variable domain, completed using reference TRBV5-4 and TRBJ2-1, is ETGVTQSPTHLIKTRGQQVTLRCSSQSGHNTVSWYQQALGQGPQFIFQYYREEENGRGNFPPRFSGLQFPNYSSELNVNALELDDSALYLCASSFGLSSYNEQFFGPGTRLTVL.

This clone was picked up a small number of times. In nucleotides, the CDR3 is TGTGCCAGCAGTTACACCCGAGGGGATACGCAGTATTTT. Encoded protein: CASSYTRGDTQYF. The rearrangement links TRBV6-5 to TRBJ2-3; tentatively, D is TRBD2 (5 bases). The V gene's germline CDR1 is MNHEY and CDR2 SVGAGI. The CDR3 sequence is 13 residues long. Trimming cost V 2 bases and J 6 bases, with 9 bases left between them.

The chain has TRBV6-1 and TRBJ1-5, with 9 positions matching TRBD1. Germline CDR1 reads MNHNS; CDR2 reads SASEGT. The junction had 3 bases not matched to a gene; V was cut back by 2 bases and J by 7 bases. This CDR3 spans 14 amino acids. This CDR3 is CASSERDRAQPQHF. The CDR3 coding sequence is TGTGCCAGCAGTGAACGGGACAGGGCACAGCCCCAGCATTTT.

This clone is medium-sized (0.01 to 0.1%). The CDR3 loop reads CASSPGLLAGDQYF. In DNA form, the CDR3 reads TGTGCCAGCAGTCCCGGGTTACTAGCGGGGGATCAGTATTTT. The rearrangement uses TRBV27 and TRBJ2-3; 11 bases match TRBD2. J was trimmed by 12 bases and V by 5 bases; bases with no gene match: 10. CDR3 length: 14 residues. Germline lookup yields CDR1 MNHEY and CDR2 SMNVEV (reference sequence).

In nucleotides, the CDR3 is TGCGCCAGCAGCTTGTCCGGGCAGGAAGAGACCCAGTACTTC. It codes for CASSLSGQEETQYF. V is TRBV5-1 and J is TRBJ2-5; the D is unclear. This CDR3 is built from 14 residues. Per germline, CDR1 SGHRS and CDR2 YFSETQ. V was cut by 1 base and J by 3 bases, with 10 bases left in between.

The CDR3 spells CASSVLQGADTQYF. The CDR3 DNA reads TGCGCCAGCAGCGTACTACAGGGAGCAGATACGCAGTATTTT. The J gene is TRBJ2-3, the V gene TRBV5-1; a possible D gene is TRBD1 (6 bases). Germline V CDR1 and CDR2: SGHRS, YFSETQ. The CDR3 runs 14 residues. Trimming took 4 bases from V and 4 from J, leaving 13 bases between them.

This clone came up a few times. The V call is TRBV7-2, the J call TRBJ2-2, with 7 nucleotides matching TRBD2. The CDR3 covers 15 residues. Germline trimming cut 1 base from V and 6 bases from J; bases unmatched to any gene: 5. Germline assignment: CDR1 SGHTA and CDR2 FQGNSA. This chain's CDR3 is CASSLGLAVSGELFF. CDR3 nucleotides: TGTGCCAGCAGCTTAGGGCTAGCGGTCTCCGGGGAGCTGTTTTTT.

The rearrangement uses TRBV28 and TRBJ2-5; TRBD1 matches at 12 bases. The CDR3 contains 15 residues. Losses at the gene ends were 6 bases for V and 5 bases for J; bases not matched to a gene: 7. Germline values: CDR1 MDHEN, CDR2 SYDVKM. The CDR3 region has the DNA TGTGCCAGCAGCCCAGGGACAGGGGGCAGGGAGACCCAGTACTTC. Protein product: CASSPGTGGRETQYF.

This clone was seen a few times. The chain couples TRBV7-9 to TRBJ2-5; 8 bases are a match to TRBD1. The CDR3 has 16 residues. Germline trimming cut 5 bases from V and 5 bases from J; bases unmatched to any gene: 13. From germline, CDR1 is SEHNR and CDR2 FQNEAQ (reference sequence). CDR3 nucleotides: TGTGCCAGCAGCCCACTTTTTACAGGGGGACGGGAGACCCAGTACTTC. Amino acid sequence: CASSPLFTGGRETQYF.

This clone has just a few counts. The chain employs TRBV7-2 and TRBJ2-7, with unresolved D. The ends were cut back, 0 bases at V and 1 base at J, with 4 bases in the middle. Germline CDR1 and CDR2: SGHTA and FQGNSA. The CDR3 covers 13 residues. The CDR3 region is CASSLALSYEQYF. CDR3 coding DNA: TGTGCCAGCAGCTTAGCGCTTTCCTACGAGCAGTACTTC.

The genes are TRBV19 and TRBJ2-2; 7 nucleotides align to TRBD1. J was trimmed by 3 bases and V by 0 bases; bases with no gene match: 4. Looked up from germline, CDR1 is LNHDA and CDR2 is SQIVND (reference sequence). This CDR3 comprises 16 residues. In nucleotides, the CDR3 is TGTGCCAGTAGTATAGATCAAGGGGGCTACACCGGGGAGCTGTTTTTT. It specifies CASSIDQGGYTGELFF.

The chain has TRBV5-1 and TRBJ1-3; D perhaps matches TRBD1 (6 bases). Between the trimmed V and J ends, which lost 0 bases and 1 base, there was a span of 8 bases. This CDR3 region has 15 residues. The germline V gene encodes CDR1 SGHRS and CDR2 YFSETQ. CDR3 sequence: CASSLDRASGNTIYF. Written as DNA, the CDR3 is TGCGCCAGCAGCTTGGACAGGGCTTCTGGAAACACCATATATTTT. The variable domain in full, with the rest retrieved from reference TRBV5-1 and TRBJ1-3, is KAGVTQTPRYLIKTRGQQVTLSCSPISGHRSVSWYQQTPGQGLQFLFEYFSETQRNKGNFPGRFSGRQFSNSRSEMNVSTLELGDSALYLCASSLDRASGNTIYFGEGSWLTVV.

The chain is built from TRBV7-2 and TRBJ1-6, with TRBD1 matching 7 bases. Trimming at V came to 6 bases and at J to 6 bases, leaving 8 bases not matched to a gene. The CDR3 is made up of 15 amino acids. Germline CDR1 SGHTA, CDR2 FQGNSA. As DNA, the CDR3 is TGTGCCAGCAGTCTAGCTCCAGGGGGTAATTCACCCCTCCACTTT. Translating gives CASSLAPGGNSPLHF.

Regarding this clone: The sample contains more than one DNA sequence encoding this CDR3. The chain has TRBV29-1 and TRBJ1-4, with 9 bases identical to TRBD1. The J segment lost 7 bases and the V segment lost 6 bases, leaving 6 bases of the junction unmatched. The germline V gene encodes CDR1 SQVTM and CDR2 ANQGSEA. This CDR3 region has 13 residues. Here the CDR3 reads CSVEGQGGEKLFF. CDR3 in DNA: TGCAGCGTGGAGGGACAGGGAGGTGAAAAACTGTTTTTT.

In this sample, this clone turned up many times. The chain carries TRBV29-1 and TRBJ2-7; D is uncertain. Germline-derived CDR1 and CDR2 are SQVTM and ANQGSEA. This CDR3 comprises 10 residues. V lost 4 bases, J lost 2 bases, and 3 bases lay in between. CDR3 coding DNA: TGCAGCGTTGTAGCCTACGAGCAGTACTTC. It codes for CSVVAYEQYF.

Only a few counts were recorded for this clone. CDR3 bases: TGCAGCGTTTGTACACAGGAAGGAGACGAGCAGTACTTC. This gives the protein CSVCTQEGDEQYF. The rearrangement uses TRBV29-1 and TRBJ2-7; TRBD1 might be the D (5 bases). V lost 5 bases and J lost 5, with 16 bases in between. CDR3 length equals 13 residues. Germline CDR1 and CDR2: SQVTM and ANQGSEA.

With respect to this clone: This sequence may be a read error, since a much larger clone differs from it by one base. Other DNA sequences in the same sample also yield this CDR3. The gene calls are TRBV5-1 and TRBJ1-2; 10 bases align to TRBD1. The V and J ends lost 3 bases and 12 bases, in that order; junction bases with no gene match: 5. This CDR3 has 12 residues. Per germline, CDR1 SGHRS and CDR2 YFSETQ. Written as DNA, the CDR3 is TGCGCCAGCAGCTACGGACAGGGGGTGCACACCTTC. Encoded protein: CASSYGQGVHTF.

This clone was counted only a few times. The V and J genes are TRBV28 and TRBJ1-5; 7 bases map to TRBD1. Germline CDR1 is MDHEN and CDR2 is SYDVKM. CDR3 length: 15 amino acids. The V and J ends lost 2 bases and 4 bases, in that order; junction bases with no gene match: 5. The CDR3 DNA follows: TGTGCCAGCAGTTTAACTCCGACAGGGAATCAGCCCCAGCATTTT. It yields the protein CASSLTPTGNQPQHF.

The sample holds a few counts of this clone. The genes are TRBV14 and TRBJ2-2, with D possibly matching TRBD1 (6 bases). The length of the CDR3 is 16 residues. Trimming removed 3 bases at V and 7 bases at J, with 18 bases between. In germline, CDR1 is SGHDN, CDR2 FVKESK. The DNA of the CDR3 is TGTGCCAGCAGCCAGGGGGCCACTTATATCGGCGGGGAGCTGTTTTTT. Amino acids: CASSQGATYIGGELFF.

This clone has a handful of counts. The chain links TRBV2 to TRBJ2-1; D unresolved. V lost 2 bases, J lost 4 bases, and 18 bases lay in between. Looked up from germline, CDR1 is SNHLY and CDR2 is FYNNEI. The CDR3 contains 17 residues. Here the CDR3 DNA reads TGTGCCAGCAGTGAAACCAAGGGCAGAGTCTTATACAATGAGCAGTTCTTC. Residues: CASSETKGRVLYNEQFF. Together with reference TRBV2 and TRBJ2-1, the CDR3 gives the full variable domain: EPEVTQTPSHQVTQMGQEVILRCVPISNHLYFYWYRQILGQKVEFLVSFYNNEISEKSEIFDDQFSVERPDGSNFTLKIRSTKLEDSAMYFCASSETKGRVLYNEQFFGPGTRLTVL.